This entry lists 22 T cell receptor beta chains sequenced from one sample in a study of shared clonotypes between healthy human individuals. The data were produced by immunoSEQ multiplex PCR, yet TCRdb's version contains in-frame clones alone and is incomplete. The table includes approximately 2,000,000 clones, around 93% detected once. Naive CD8 cells were CD45RO-negative, positively selected for CCR7, excluding terminally differentiated effector memory CD45RA+ cells. Sequencing input: naive CD8+ T cells from PBMCs. Receptors originate from a man between 18 and 29 years old in good health. Some clones in this sample may be carry-over from other donors' samples.

V and J are TRBV2 and TRBJ1-5; D remains ambiguous. The germline CDR1 and CDR2 sequences are SNHLY and FYNNEI. Trimming left V 10 bases short and J 0 bases short, with 7 bases between. This CDR3 has 12 amino acids. Written as DNA, the CDR3 is TGTGCCATAAGGGATAGCAATCAGCCCCAGCATTTT. Protein sequence: CAIRDSNQPQHF.

In the case of this clone: The identical CDR3 is also encoded by other nucleotide sequences in the sample. V is TRBV10-1 and J is TRBJ2-1; D ambiguous. This CDR3 contains 14 residues. Germline CDR1 is WNHNN and CDR2 is SYGVQD (reference sequence). V was cut by 3 bases and J by 0 bases, with 6 bases left in between. CDR3 sequence (DNA): TGCGCCAGCAGTGACGGAAGCTCCTACAATGAGCAGTTCTTC. Translation gives CASSDGSSYNEQFF.

CDR3 bases: TGTGCCAGCGGGGGACTAGCGACCGGGGAGCTGTTTTTT. This encodes CASGGLATGELFF. The chain uses TRBV27 and TRBJ2-2; 10 bases are shared with TRBD2. V dropped 8 bases and J dropped 5; count of bases not matched to a gene: 2. The CDR3 has 13 residues. Germline CDR1 and CDR2: MNHEY and SMNVEV (reference sequence).

The gene calls are TRBV27 and TRBJ1-5; unclear D gene. The CDR3 consists of 13 residues. The V and J ends lost 2 bases and 5 bases respectively, with 7 bases between them. The V gene's germline CDR1 is MNHEY and CDR2 SMNVEV (reference sequence). CDR3 residues: CASSLIEDQPQHF. CDR3 DNA: TGTGCCAGCAGTTTAATCGAGGATCAGCCCCAGCATTTT.

As concerns this clone: The same CDR3 can be traced to other DNA sequences in this sample. The chain is built from TRBV28 and TRBJ2-3; D is uncertain. The CDR3 extends over 13 amino acids. V was clipped by 3 bases and J by 0 bases, with 4 bases between them. Per germline, CDR1 MDHEN and CDR2 SYDVKM. The CDR3 here is CASSFDSTDTQYF. CDR3 DNA sequence: TGTGCCAGCAGTTTCGACAGCACAGATACGCAGTATTTT.

The genes are TRBV4-3 and TRBJ1-1, with TRBD1 identical over 7 bases. Germline trimming cut 4 bases from V and 1 base from J; bases unmatched to any gene: 6. The germline V gene encodes CDR1 LGHNA and CDR2 YSLEER. CDR3 length: 15 residues. The CDR3 bases are TGCGCCAGCAGCCCTAGTAGGACAGGGAACACTGAAGCTTTCTTT. As protein: CASSPSRTGNTEAFF.

V is TRBV5-5 and J is TRBJ1-1; no firm D call. The CDR3 contains 13 residues. Per the germline V gene, CDR1 is SGHKS and CDR2 is YYEKEE (reference sequence). V lost 6 bases, J lost 7 bases, and 16 bases lay in between. The CDR3 sequence is CASNFDRNVEAFF. CDR3 sequence (DNA): TGTGCCAGCAACTTTGACCGAAACGTTGAAGCTTTCTTT.

The V call is TRBV11-2, the J call TRBJ1-4; D not resolved. From germline, CDR1 is SGHAT and CDR2 FQNNGV. The CDR3 contains 14 residues. Trimming stripped 5 bases from V and 7 bases from J, with 14 bases between. In DNA, the CDR3 is TGTGCCAGCAGCCCCGGTCCGGCGGCTGAAAAACTGTTTTTT. Translating gives CASSPGPAAEKLFF.

The chain uses TRBV6-6 and TRBJ2-7; TRBD2 agrees at 7 bases. The V gene's germline CDR1 is MNHNY and CDR2 SVGAGI (reference sequence). V trimming: 0 bases; J trimming: 2 bases; junction bases outside the gene matches: 4. The CDR3 runs 15 residues. The CDR3 loop is CASSYSESGAYEQYF. Written as DNA, the CDR3 is TGTGCCAGCAGTTACTCGGAAAGCGGGGCCTACGAGCAGTACTTC.

This chain connects TRBV28 to TRBJ1-4; a weak D match, TRBD1 (6 bases). V lost 3 bases to trimming and J lost 7 bases, with 15 bases between them. Per the germline V gene, CDR1 is MDHEN and CDR2 is SYDVKM. The CDR3 is 15 residues long. In DNA form, the CDR3 reads TGTGCCAGCAGTTTTATAAGGGGGGTGGCTGAAAAACTGTTTTTT. Translating it yields CASSFIRGVAEKLFF.

This clone was detected once. The rearrangement uses TRBV27 and TRBJ1-1; D remains unclear. Germline CDR1 and CDR2: MNHEY and SMNVEV (reference sequence). V dropped 1 base and J dropped 4 bases, with 10 bases sitting between them. This CDR3 is built from 14 residues. The DNA for the CDR3 is TGTGCCAGCAGTTTATATCCCGCGGGCACTGAAGCTTTCTTT. Protein sequence: CASSLYPAGTEAFF.

This chain links TRBV27 with TRBJ1-1; D uncertain. Trimming cost V 0 bases and J 8 bases, with 10 bases left between them. This CDR3 comprises 13 residues. Germline V lookup: CDR1 MNHEY, CDR2 SMNVEV (reference sequence). Here the CDR3 reads CASSLSWRAEAFF. CDR3 nucleotide sequence: TGTGCCAGCAGTTTATCGTGGCGCGCGGAAGCTTTCTTT.

The chain couples TRBV5-6 to TRBJ2-1; weak D call: TRBD2 (5 bases). This CDR3 spans 17 amino acids. Trimming removed 1 base from V and 0 bases from J, with 14 bases in between. Germline V gene lookup returns CDR1 SGHDT and CDR2 YYEEEE. This chain's CDR3 is CASSLRLANSSYNEQFF. In DNA form, the CDR3 reads TGTGCCAGCAGCTTGCGGCTAGCAAATAGCTCCTACAATGAGCAGTTCTTC.

V and J are TRBV6-1 and TRBJ1-3; unclear D gene. Germline assignment: CDR1 MNHNS and CDR2 SASEGT. Trimming took 1 base from V and 2 from J, leaving 12 bases between them. CDR3 length: 16 amino acids. CDR3 in DNA: TGTGCCAGCAGTGAAGGTGCCACACGGACTGGAAACACCATATATTTT. Its translation: CASSEGATRTGNTIYF.

Note on this clone: The same CDR3 arises from other DNA sequences in this sample as well. The J gene is TRBJ1-1, the V gene TRBV11-2, with unresolved D. Trimming took 1 base from V and 5 from J, leaving 11 bases between them. CDR1 and CDR2 (germline): SGHAT, FQNNGV. The CDR3 has 14 residues. The CDR3, as DNA: TGTGCCAGCAGCTTAGGGTCGGGGAGAACTGAAGCTTTCTTT. Translated: CASSLGSGRTEAFF.

The chain carries TRBV15 and TRBJ2-7; D gene unclear. The germline CDR1 and CDR2 sequences are LNHNV and YYDKDF (reference sequence). This CDR3 spans 14 amino acids. Trimming stripped 0 bases from V and 5 bases from J, with 11 bases between. CDR3 amino acids: CATSRDRSVHEQYF. CDR3 bases: TGTGCCACCAGCAGAGACAGATCGGTCCACGAGCAGTACTTC.

The chain employs TRBV5-1 and TRBJ2-7; D is possibly TRBD1 (6 bases). This CDR3 comprises 13 residues. V gave up 3 bases and J gave up 0 bases, with 7 bases separating them. Looked up from germline, CDR1 is SGHRS and CDR2 is YFSETQ. The CDR3 DNA sequence: TGCGCCAGCAGCTGGGACATCTCCTACGAGCAGTACTTC. Protein sequence: CASSWDISYEQYF.

This clone was picked up one time. The V and J genes are TRBV19 and TRBJ2-7; either TRBD1 or TRBD2 may fit D (5 bases each). Germline CDR1 is LNHDA and CDR2 is SQIVND (reference sequence). Trimming removed 4 bases from V and 2 bases from J, with 12 bases in between. The CDR3 has 14 amino acids. The CDR3 region is CASSNRDGTYEQYF. The CDR3 DNA follows: TGTGCCAGTAGTAACCGGGACGGGACCTACGAGCAGTACTTC. Together with reference TRBV19 and TRBJ2-7, the CDR3 gives the full variable domain: DGGITQSPKYLFRKEGQNVTLSCEQNLNHDAMYWYRQDPGQGLRLIYYSQIVNDFQKGDIAEGYSVSREKKESFPLTVTSAQKNPTAFYLCASSNRDGTYEQYFGPGTRLTVT.

V usage is TRBV5-8 and J usage is TRBJ2-7; D possibly uses TRBD1 or TRBD2 (5 bases each). The germline V gene has CDR1 SGHTS and CDR2 YDEGEE. V was trimmed by 3 bases and J by 3 bases, leaving 16 bases between them. The CDR3 covers 15 residues. CDR3 nucleotides: TGTGCCAGCAGCTGGGAGTTGGGGCAGAGCTACGAGCAGTACTTC. This codes for CASSWELGQSYEQYF. The full variable domain, with the rest looked up from reference TRBV5-8 and TRBJ2-7, is EAGVTQSPTHLIKTRGQQATLRCSPISGHTSVYWYQQALGLGLQFLLWYDEGEERNRGNFPPRFSGRQFPNYSSELNVNALELEDSALYLCASSWELGQSYEQYFGPGTRLTVT.

The chain couples TRBV11-2 to TRBJ2-1; D may match TRBD1 or TRBD2 (5 bases each). Germline lookup yields CDR1 SGHAT and CDR2 FQNNGV. Trimming cost V 0 bases and J 8 bases, with 11 bases left between them. The CDR3 totals 14 residues. The CDR3 DNA reads as TGTGCCAGCAGCTTAGAGGGGTGGGGGTATGAGCAGTTCTTC. Protein sequence: CASSLEGWGYEQFF.

V gene TRBV29-1 combines with J gene TRBJ2-7; either TRBD1 or TRBD2 may fit D (5 bases each). CDR1 and CDR2 (germline): SQVTM, ANQGSEA. V was shortened by 7 bases and J by 3 bases, with 13 bases between the two germline ends. The CDR3 spans 12 residues. The CDR3 DNA follows: TGCAGCGCCGGGACGGCGAACTACGAGCAGTACTTC. This gives the protein CSAGTANYEQYF.

This chain joins TRBV27 and TRBJ2-7, with D tentatively TRBD2 (5 bases). The CDR3 runs 14 residues. CDR1 and CDR2 from the germline V gene are MNHEY and SMNVEV (reference sequence). With 4 bases removed from V and 3 bases from J, the gap between germline ends came to 13 bases. As DNA, the CDR3 is TGTGCCAGCAGTTCCGCGGGTTACTACTACGAGCAGTACTTC. Its protein is CASSSAGYYYEQYF.